Listed below are T cell receptor beta chains from one sample, sequenced in a study of T cell changes during pregnancy in multiple sclerosis. TCRdb's copy holds only in-frame clones and misses some; the assay was immunoSEQ multiplex PCR. The data contain more than 35,000 clones, about nine tenths of them singletons. The material was CD4+ T cells from peripheral blood mononuclear cells, obtained in the first trimester of pregnancy. Receptors were obtained from a female donor in good health, enrolled as a control in a pregnancy study. CDR3s include the opening cysteine and the closing phenylalanine or tryptophan. The order of the fields is clone size, D gene, V gene, J gene, CDR3 protein, CDR3 DNA. D genes are given only for firm matches. Clone size is stated in some rows and not others, as once, few, many or a class when expanded.

abundance: NA; d_gene: NA; v_gene: TRBV7-9; j_gene: TRBJ1-4; CDR3aa: CASSSSDREKLFF; CDR3nt: TGTGCCAGCAGCTCAAGTGACAGGGAAAAACTGTTTTTT
abundance: NA; d_gene: TRBD2; v_gene: TRBV14; j_gene: TRBJ2-3; CDR3aa: CASSQDRRTSDRLRDTQYF; CDR3nt: TGTGCCAGCAGCCAAGATAGGAGGACTAGCGATCGTCTTAGGGATACGCAGTATTTT
abundance: NA; d_gene: NA; v_gene: TRBV4-2; j_gene: TRBJ1-2; CDR3aa: CASSQDRYFRGYGYTF; CDR3nt: TGTGCCAGCAGCCAAGATAGGTATTTCCGGGGGTATGGCTACACCTTC
abundance: NA; d_gene: NA; v_gene: TRBV18; j_gene: TRBJ1-1; CDR3aa: CASSPSRETEAFF; CDR3nt: TGTGCCAGCTCCCCCTCCAGGGAAACTGAAGCTTTCTTT
abundance: NA; d_gene: TRBD1; v_gene: TRBV30; j_gene: TRBJ2-7; CDR3aa: CAWSVFFGTAYEQYF; CDR3nt: TGTGCCTGGAGTGTATTCTTCGGGACAGCCTACGAGCAGTACTTC
abundance: NA; d_gene: NA; v_gene: TRBV15; j_gene: TRBJ1-3; CDR3aa: CATRARGSGNTIYF; CDR3nt: TGTGCCACCAGGGCCAGGGGCTCTGGAAACACCATATATTTT
abundance: NA; d_gene: NA; v_gene: TRBV11-3; j_gene: TRBJ2-1; CDR3aa: CASSSGWNNEQFF; CDR3nt: TGTGCCAGCAGCTCCGGGTGGAACAATGAGCAGTTCTTC
abundance: NA; d_gene: TRBD1; v_gene: TRBV7-9; j_gene: TRBJ1-5; CDR3aa: CASSRDSANQPQHF; CDR3nt: TGTGCCAGCAGCCGGGACAGCGCTAATCAGCCCCAGCATTTT
abundance: NA; d_gene: NA; v_gene: TRBV7-3; j_gene: TRBJ2-1; CDR3aa: CASSLEGARVAYNEQFF; CDR3nt: TGTGCCAGCAGCTTAGAAGGGGCCAGGGTGGCCTACAATGAGCAGTTCTTC
abundance: NA; d_gene: NA; v_gene: TRBV11-2; j_gene: TRBJ1-1; CDR3aa: CASSFRGGTEAFF; CDR3nt: TGTGCCAGCAGCTTCCGGGGGGGTACTGAAGCTTTCTTT
abundance: NA; d_gene: NA; v_gene: TRBV6-5; j_gene: TRBJ1-2; CDR3aa: CASSYDRITNYGYTF; CDR3nt: TGTGCCAGCAGTTACGACAGAATTACTAACTATGGCTACACCTTC
abundance: NA; d_gene: TRBD1; v_gene: TRBV5-1; j_gene: TRBJ1-3; CDR3aa: CASSGGTGAGNTIYF; CDR3nt: TGCGCCAGCAGCGGGGGGACAGGGGCAGGAAACACCATATATTTT
abundance: NA; d_gene: NA; v_gene: TRBV19; j_gene: TRBJ2-7; CDR3aa: CASSSQTQYEQYF; CDR3nt: TGTGCCAGTAGTTCTCAGACACAGTACGAGCAGTACTTC
abundance: NA; d_gene: NA; v_gene: TRBV18; j_gene: TRBJ2-2; CDR3aa: CASSLTGPNTGELFF; CDR3nt: TGTGCCAGCTCACTCACAGGGCCGAACACCGGGGAGCTGTTTTTT
abundance: NA; d_gene: NA; v_gene: TRBV28; j_gene: TRBJ1-1; CDR3aa: CASRGQATEAFF; CDR3nt: TGTGCCAGCAGGGGGCAGGCCACTGAAGCTTTCTTT
abundance: NA; d_gene: NA; v_gene: TRBV27; j_gene: TRBJ1-6; CDR3aa: CASSLGGYNSPLHF; CDR3nt: TGTGCCAGCAGTTTGGGGGGTTATAATTCACCCCTCCACTTT
abundance: NA; d_gene: NA; v_gene: TRBV18; j_gene: TRBJ1-2; CDR3aa: CASSPRGRDGYTF; CDR3nt: TGTGCCAGCTCACCCCGGGGAAGGGATGGCTACACCTTC
abundance: NA; d_gene: NA; v_gene: TRBV6-5; j_gene: TRBJ2-7; CDR3aa: CASSRNRRTSYEQYF; CDR3nt: TGTGCCAGCAGTCGAAACAGGAGAACTTCCTACGAGCAGTACTTC
abundance: NA; d_gene: TRBD1; v_gene: TRBV11-3; j_gene: TRBJ2-2; CDR3aa: CASSPRDRGTGELFF; CDR3nt: TGTGCCAGCAGCCCCCGGGACAGGGGAACCGGGGAGCTGTTTTTT
abundance: NA; d_gene: NA; v_gene: TRBV6-6; j_gene: TRBJ2-7; CDR3aa: CASGSGNYEQYF; CDR3nt: TGTGCCAGCGGCTCCGGGAACTACGAGCAGTACTTC
abundance: NA; d_gene: TRBD2; v_gene: TRBV7-9; j_gene: TRBJ2-7; CDR3aa: CASSLAQPSGASEQYF; CDR3nt: TGTGCCAGCAGCTTGGCGCAACCCAGCGGGGCCTCCGAGCAGTACTTC
abundance: NA; d_gene: NA; v_gene: TRBV5-1; j_gene: TRBJ1-1; CDR3aa: CASSVAGRTEAFF; CDR3nt: TGCGCCAGCAGCGTGGCGGGGAGGACTGAAGCTTTCTTT
abundance: NA; d_gene: NA; v_gene: TRBV5-1; j_gene: TRBJ2-6; CDR3aa: CASSLVSVSGANVLTF; CDR3nt: TGCGCCAGCAGCTTGGTATCCGTATCTGGGGCCAACGTCCTGACTTTC
abundance: NA; d_gene: TRBD1; v_gene: TRBV6-4; j_gene: TRBJ1-2; CDR3aa: CASSLGTGYGYTF; CDR3nt: TGTGCCAGCAGCCTCGGGACAGGGTATGGCTACACCTTC
abundance: NA; d_gene: TRBD2; v_gene: TRBV4-2; j_gene: TRBJ2-1; CDR3aa: CASSQDSGGSSYNEQFF; CDR3nt: TGTGCCAGCAGCCAAGACAGCGGGGGATCCTCCTACAATGAGCAGTTCTTC
abundance: NA; d_gene: TRBD2; v_gene: TRBV5-6; j_gene: TRBJ2-2; CDR3aa: CASSFGVAGLGELFF; CDR3nt: TGTGCCAGCAGCTTCGGAGTAGCGGGGCTCGGGGAGCTGTTTTTT
abundance: NA; d_gene: NA; v_gene: TRBV7-6; j_gene: TRBJ2-5; CDR3aa: CASSFPSRETQYF; CDR3nt: TGTGCCAGCAGCTTTCCCTCCCGGGAGACCCAGTACTTC
abundance: NA; d_gene: TRBD1; v_gene: TRBV5-4; j_gene: TRBJ1-2; CDR3aa: CASSAQQGAGNYGYTF; CDR3nt: TGTGCCAGCAGCGCCCAACAGGGGGCCGGTAACTATGGCTACACCTTC
abundance: once; d_gene: NA; v_gene: TRBV7-2; j_gene: TRBJ2-7; CDR3aa: CASSLDYSRYEQYF; CDR3nt: TGTGCCAGCAGCTTAGACTACTCCCGGTACGAGCAGTACTTC
abundance: NA; d_gene: TRBD2; v_gene: TRBV6-6; j_gene: TRBJ2-3; CDR3aa: CASSTSGGASDTQYF; CDR3nt: TGTGCCAGCAGTACTAGCGGGGGGGCGTCAGATACGCAGTATTTT
abundance: NA; d_gene: TRBD1; v_gene: TRBV6-5; j_gene: TRBJ1-2; CDR3aa: CASRTGQGSSYGYTF; CDR3nt: TGTGCCAGCAGAACCGGACAGGGATCAAGCTATGGCTACACCTTC
abundance: NA; d_gene: NA; v_gene: TRBV15; j_gene: TRBJ1-2; CDR3aa: CATSSSPGVGGYTF; CDR3nt: TGTGCCACCAGCAGTTCCCCCGGGGTAGGGGGCTACACCTTC
abundance: NA; d_gene: TRBD2; v_gene: TRBV9; j_gene: TRBJ2-3; CDR3aa: CASSVRLAGGDTQYF; CDR3nt: TGTGCCAGCAGCGTAAGGTTAGCGGGGGGGGATACGCAGTATTTT
abundance: few; d_gene: NA; v_gene: TRBV7-9; j_gene: TRBJ1-5; CDR3aa: CASSLGTNQPQHF; CDR3nt: TGTGCCAGCAGCTTGGGCACTAATCAGCCCCAGCATTTT
abundance: NA; d_gene: TRBD2; v_gene: TRBV2; j_gene: TRBJ2-1; CDR3aa: CASDPGGGAKFF; CDR3nt: TGTGCCAGCGACCCTGGCGGGGGGGCAAAGTTCTTC
abundance: once; d_gene: TRBD1; v_gene: TRBV4-2; j_gene: TRBJ1-4; CDR3aa: CASSPGQGEKLFF; CDR3nt: TGTGCCAGCAGCCCGGGACAGGGTGAAAAACTGTTTTTT
abundance: NA; d_gene: NA; v_gene: TRBV4-1; j_gene: TRBJ1-2; CDR3aa: CASSQEATASYGYTF; CDR3nt: TGCGCCAGCAGCCAAGAGGCGACAGCAAGCTATGGCTACACCTTC
abundance: NA; d_gene: NA; v_gene: TRBV2; j_gene: TRBJ2-7; CDR3aa: CASTTAYEQYF; CDR3nt: TGTGCCAGCACGACAGCCTACGAGCAGTACTTC